This passage covers 31 T cell receptor beta chains from one sample sequenced in a study of cytomegalovirus exposure and HLA in healthy donors (dated by TCRdb to between 2016 and 2019). Library preparation used the immunoSEQ multiplex PCR assay. A mixture of 60 forward primers for TCR Vbeta segments and 13 reverse primers for TCR Jbeta segments was used in the multiplex PCR. TCRdb took this table from immuneACCESS and kept in-frame rearrangements with V and J called. Such tables lack part of the clones; where checked against another copy, unresolved V genes explain under half of the gap, and the rest is unexplained. For this sample there are about 95,000 clones; about 86% appear just once. Roughly 4% of the sample belongs to the ten largest clones. Specimen: PBMCs. All receptors derive from a woman aged 70 to 79 in good health and CMV-seropositive.

As for this clone: The sample has other DNA sequences that encode this CDR3 too. This chain connects TRBV18 to TRBJ2-1; 8 nucleotides line up with TRBD2. CDR1 and CDR2 (germline): KGHSH, LQKENI. Germline trimming cut 3 bases from V and 1 base from J; bases unmatched to any gene: 2. The CDR3 is 15 amino acids. CDR3: CASSPTSGSYNEQFF. CDR3 sequence (DNA): TGTGCCAGCTCACCCACTAGCGGATCCTACAATGAGCAGTTCTTC.

This clone was counted between two and nine times. The chain carries TRBV7-9 and TRBJ2-7; 12 nucleotides line up with TRBD2. CDR1 and CDR2 (germline): SEHNR, FQNEAQ (reference sequence). The CDR3 has 16 residues. Trimming removed 4 bases from V and 2 bases from J; junction bases left unmatched: 6. The CDR3: CASSSSSGRGTYEQYF. CDR3 in DNA: TGTGCCAGCAGCTCTTCTAGCGGGAGGGGGACCTACGAGCAGTACTTC.

This rearrangement joins TRBV29-1 to TRBJ1-2, with 9 bases matching TRBD1. After removal of 2 bases from V and 7 bases from J, the junction contained 11 bases not matched to a gene. Germline CDR1 and CDR2: SQVTM and ANQGSEA. The CDR3 is 15 residues long. CDR3 amino acids: CSVEIGTGRDSGYTF. The DNA of the CDR3 is TGCAGCGTTGAAATAGGGACAGGGAGGGATAGTGGCTACACCTTC.

In nucleotides, the CDR3 is TGTGCCAGCAGTGCCGATGGGGGCGCCTTCCCTGAAGCTTTCTTT. It yields the protein CASSADGGAFPEAFF. The rearrangement links TRBV6-1 to TRBJ1-1; D may be TRBD1 (6 bases). The germline gives CDR1 MNHNS, CDR2 SASEGT. The CDR3 has 15 residues. Trimming removed 4 bases at V and 6 bases at J, with 18 bases between.

This clone was detected once. Here the CDR3 DNA reads TGTGCCAGCTCACCGGGACAGCCTGGAAACACCATATATTTT. Protein sequence: CASSPGQPGNTIYF. The chain combines TRBV18 with TRBJ1-3, with 7 bases fitting TRBD1. This CDR3 has 14 amino acids. V was clipped by 3 bases and J by 2 bases; unmatched bases: 1. Germline values: CDR1 KGHSH, CDR2 LQKENI. The complete variable domain, with remaining parts taken from reference TRBV18 and TRBJ1-3, reads NAGVMQNPRHLVRRRGQEARLRCSPMKGHSHVYWYRQLPEEGLKFMVYLQKENIIDESGMPKERFSAEFPKEGPSILRIQQVVRGDSAAYFCASSPGQPGNTIYFGEGSWLTVV.

The gene calls are TRBV2 and TRBJ2-6; weak D call: TRBD1 (6 bases). V lost 7 bases and J lost 0, with 10 bases in between. The CDR3 is 15 residues long. Looked up from germline, CDR1 is SNHLY and CDR2 is FYNNEI. The CDR3 protein is CASTPQGSGANVLTF. The CDR3, as DNA: TGTGCCAGCACCCCACAGGGCTCTGGGGCCAACGTCCTGACTTTC.

This chain connects TRBV27 to TRBJ1-5, with 10 bases that match TRBD1. The V gene's germline CDR1 is MNHEY and CDR2 SMNVEV (reference sequence). V trimming: 3 bases; J trimming: 11 bases; junction bases outside the gene matches: 10. This CDR3 has 15 residues. CDR3 protein: CASSLAGQGTRAQHF. DNA for the CDR3: TGTGCCAGCAGTTTGGCGGGACAGGGGACTCGGGCCCAGCATTTT.

A word on this clone: Compared with germline, one end of the junction differs, possibly owing to a read error. V gene TRBV2 combines with J gene TRBJ1-2; 8 bases agree with TRBD1. The CDR3 totals 14 residues. Germline-derived CDR1 and CDR2 are SNHLY and FYNNEI. The CDR3 DNA reads TGTGCCAGCAGTGTCAACAGGGGGTTTAATGGCCACACCTTC. Translation: CASSVNRGFNGHTF. Together with reference TRBV2 and TRBJ1-2, the CDR3 gives the full variable domain: EPEVTQTPSHQVTQMGQEVILRCVPISNHLYFYWYRQILGQKVEFLVSFYNNEISEKSEIFDDQFSVERPDGSNFTLKIRSTKLEDSAMYFCASSVNRGFNGHTFGSGTRLTVV.

The chain has TRBV9 and TRBJ2-1, with TRBD2 as a possible D gene (5 bases). Per the germline V gene, CDR1 is SGDLS and CDR2 is YYNGEE. The V gene lost 2 bases and the J gene lost 4 bases, with 7 bases spanning the gap. This CDR3 region has 13 residues. CDR3 sequence reads: CASSVEGYNEQFF. CDR3 nucleotides: TGTGCCAGCAGCGTTGAGGGATACAATGAGCAGTTCTTC. The variable domain in full, completed from reference TRBV9 and TRBJ2-1, reads DSGVTQTPKHLITATGQRVTLRCSPRSGDLSVYWYQQSLDQGLQFLIQYYNGEERAKGNILERFSAQQFPDLHSELNLSSLELGDSALYFCASSVEGYNEQFFGPGTRLTVL.

The chain uses TRBV7-2 and TRBJ2-7, with TRBD1 identical over 8 bases. The CDR3 sequence is 15 residues long. CDR1 SGHTA and CDR2 FQGNSA come from the germline V gene. V shed 3 bases and J 5 bases; nucleotides not matched to a gene: 9. CDR3 DNA sequence: TGTGCCAGCAGCTTGACGACAGGGGTGATGAACGAGCAGTACTTC. Amino acids: CASSLTTGVMNEQYF.

The V call is TRBV28, the J call TRBJ1-2; D is uncertain. This CDR3 contains 16 residues. Germline V lookup: CDR1 MDHEN, CDR2 SYDVKM. Deletions cut 7 bases from V and 2 bases from J, with 20 bases between. In nucleotides, the CDR3 is TGTGCCAGCACCCTGGGAGGTGGGCTTTCCAACTATGGCTACACCTTC. Translated: CASTLGGGLSNYGYTF.

The chain has TRBV9 and TRBJ2-3, with D possibly TRBD1 on 6 matching bases. This CDR3 has 15 amino acids. In germline, CDR1 is SGDLS, CDR2 YYNGEE. The V gene lost 0 bases and the J gene lost 5 bases, with 13 bases spanning the gap. The CDR3: CASSVGGQGGDTQYF. CDR3 in DNA: TGTGCCAGCAGCGTAGGAGGCCAAGGGGGAGATACGCAGTATTTT.

For the CDR3, the DNA is TGTGCCACCAGCAGAACTCAATCCCTCGGACTAGCGGGAGAAAATGAGCAGTTCTTC. It translates to CATSRTQSLGLAGENEQFF. The chain couples TRBV15 to TRBJ2-1; 13 bases match TRBD2. With 2 bases clipped from V and 7 bases from J, the junction kept 14 bases outside the gene matches. The CDR3 is made up of 19 amino acids. Germline loops: CDR1 LNHNV, CDR2 YYDKDF (reference sequence).

This clone was seen a handful of times. The J gene is TRBJ1-1, the V gene TRBV6-5, with a weak D call TRBD1 (5 bases). Germline V CDR1 and CDR2: MNHEY, SVGAGI. Deletions cut 6 bases from V and 5 bases from J, with 13 bases between. The CDR3 totals 13 residues. CDR3 DNA: TGTGCCAGCAGACTCGTCGGGGGGACTGAAGCTTTCTTT. Translated, it gives CASRLVGGTEAFF.

Points on this clone: Relative to the germline gene, one junction end is altered; a read error may explain this. The V gene is TRBV7-7, the J gene TRBJ2-1; 15 bases agree with TRBD2. Germline V lookup: CDR1 SSHAT, CDR2 FNYEAQ (reference sequence). The CDR3 totals 16 residues. The CDR3 coding sequence is TGTGCTAGCAGCCTAGGACTAGCGGGAGGGCGCGATGAGCAGTTCTTC. Its protein is CASSLGLAGGRDEQFF.

V and J are TRBV19 and TRBJ2-6, with 10 bases matching TRBD1. The germline V gene has CDR1 LNHDA and CDR2 SQIVND (reference sequence). The CDR3 consists of 17 residues. V lost 6 bases to trimming and J lost 2 bases; unmatched junction nucleotides: 7. The CDR3 loop reads CASSPLTGGAGANVLTF. Here the CDR3 DNA reads TGTGCCAGTAGCCCCCTGACAGGGGGCGCTGGGGCCAACGTCCTGACTTTC.

The chain recombines TRBV6-5 with TRBJ1-1; D is ambiguous. CDR1 and CDR2 (germline): MNHEY, SVGAGI. V was cut by 6 bases and J by 0 bases, with 11 bases left in between. The CDR3 spans 14 residues. Here the CDR3 DNA reads TGTGCCAGCAGACCCGACACTTTGAACACTGAAGCTTTCTTT. Encoded protein: CASRPDTLNTEAFF.

This clone was seen once. This sequence joins TRBV15 and TRBJ1-2; 7 bases align to TRBD1. Germline CDR1 and CDR2: LNHNV and YYDKDF (reference sequence). CDR3 length equals 18 residues. Trimming cost V 5 bases and J 3 bases; bases outside gene matches: 18. The CDR3 reads CATSPREVDRAIHYGYTF. CDR3 DNA sequence: TGTGCCACCAGCCCTCGGGAAGTTGACAGGGCAATTCACTATGGCTACACCTTC.

This clone has a single count. The chain links TRBV19 to TRBJ2-7; 10 bases are shared with TRBD1. In germline, CDR1 is LNHDA, CDR2 SQIVND (reference sequence). V gave up 4 bases and J gave up 2 bases; unmatched junction bases: 5. This CDR3 has 15 residues. CDR3 DNA sequence: TGTGCCAGTAGTACCCGGACAGGGGGTGCCTACGAGCAGTACTTC. Protein sequence: CASSTRTGGAYEQYF.

The rearrangement joins TRBV4-3 to TRBJ2-7; D unresolved. The CDR3 consists of 13 residues. Germline loops: CDR1 LGHNA, CDR2 YSLEER. The V end lost 1 base, the J end lost 3 bases, and 7 bases lay between the germline ends. This CDR3 is CASSQAQSYEQYF. The CDR3 coding sequence is TGCGCCAGCAGCCAAGCACAAAGCTACGAGCAGTACTTC.

Of note for this clone: The junction departs from germline at one end; a sequencing error may be responsible. The rearrangement uses TRBV5-1 and TRBJ1-4; unclear D gene. Per germline, CDR1 SGHRS and CDR2 YFSETQ. The CDR3 totals 8 residues. The CDR3 spells CAPLSLFF. The CDR3 nucleotides are TGTGCCCCCTTGAGTCTGTTTTTT.

This chain joins TRBV20-1 and TRBJ2-2; D might be TRBD2 (6 bases). Germline V gene sequence: CDR1 DFQATT, CDR2 SNEGSKA (reference sequence). V lost 8 bases and J 6 bases, leaving 10 bases between the germline ends. The CDR3 loop spans 11 amino acids. CDR3 nucleotide sequence: TGCAGTACCTCGGGGGCCGGGGAGCTGTTTTTT. It encodes CSTSGAGELFF.

This rearrangement joins TRBV9 to TRBJ2-1; D is possibly TRBD2 (5 bases). This CDR3 is built from 15 residues. Per the germline V gene, CDR1 is SGDLS and CDR2 is YYNGEE. Trimming pared 0 bases from V and 7 bases from J, leaving 14 bases between. The CDR3 sequence is CASSVAGNRLNEQFF. In nucleotides, the CDR3 is TGTGCCAGCAGCGTAGCGGGGAACCGACTAAATGAGCAGTTCTTC.

For this clone: The junction shows a germline mismatch at one end, possibly a read error. The rearrangement uses TRBV10-3 and TRBJ2-5; D may be TRBD2 (5 bases). Per the germline V gene, CDR1 is ENHRY and CDR2 is SYGVKD. The CDR3 is made up of 14 amino acids. The chain's CDR3 is CAISESGIQGTQYF. For the CDR3, the DNA is TGTGCCATCAGTGAGTCCGGGATCCAAGGGACCCAGTACTTC.

The rearrangement joins TRBV19 to TRBJ2-5; 11 positions agree with TRBD2. From germline, CDR1 is LNHDA and CDR2 SQIVND (reference sequence). This CDR3 comprises 18 residues. V gave up 5 bases and J gave up 4 bases; unmatched junction bases: 15. The chain's CDR3 is CASSERAQLAGAGETQYF. In nucleotides, the CDR3 is TGTGCCAGTAGTGAAAGGGCCCAACTAGCGGGAGCGGGAGAGACCCAGTACTTC. The full variable domain, completed using reference TRBV19 and TRBJ2-5, is DGGITQSPKYLFRKEGQNVTLSCEQNLNHDAMYWYRQDPGQGLRLIYYSQIVNDFQKGDIAEGYSVSREKKESFPLTVTSAQKNPTAFYLCASSERAQLAGAGETQYFGPGTRLLVL.

This clone was detected only a few times. In DNA form, the CDR3 reads TGCAGCACCTCCCCCCCGAGCGGGAGGATAGATGAGCAGTTCTTC. Its protein is CSTSPPSGRIDEQFF. The chain joins TRBV29-1 to TRBJ2-1, with 9 bases matching TRBD2. The CDR3 consists of 15 residues. With 8 bases clipped from V and 8 bases from J, the junction kept 16 bases outside the gene matches. The germline gives CDR1 SQVTM, CDR2 ANQGSEA.

V and J are TRBV7-6 and TRBJ2-5, with D perhaps matching TRBD1 (6 bases). Trimming took off 5 bases at V and 1 base at J, with 17 bases between the two ends. The CDR3 has 16 residues. CDR1 is SGHVS and CDR2 is FNYEAQ in the germline V gene. For the CDR3, the DNA is TGTGCCAGCAGCCGCCTCGGGACACGGGTCCAAGAGACCCAGTACTTC. Its translation is CASSRLGTRVQETQYF. The full variable domain, its missing parts supplied by reference TRBV7-6 and TRBJ2-5, is GAGVSQSPRYKVTKRGQDVALRCDPISGHVSLYWYRQALGQGPEFLTYFNYEAQQDKSGLPNDRFSAERPEGSISTLTIQRTEQRDSAMYRCASSRLGTRVQETQYFGPGTRLLVL.

This chain links TRBV30 with TRBJ2-7; TRBD1 might be the D (5 bases). There are 15 residues in the CDR3. With 3 bases removed from V and 6 bases from J, the gap between germline ends came to 21 bases. Germline V lookup: CDR1 GTSNPN, CDR2 SVGIG (reference sequence). The CDR3 bases are TGTGCCTGGAGATCGGCGTCCAAGGGGCTGGGCGAGCAGTACTTC. It codes for CAWRSASKGLGEQYF.

Concerning this clone itself: Other DNA sequences in this sample translate to the same CDR3. This chain joins TRBV5-4 and TRBJ1-2; D may be TRBD1 (5 bases). From germline, CDR1 is SGHNT and CDR2 YYREEE (reference sequence). The CDR3 sequence is 14 residues long. Trimming stripped 0 bases from V and 3 bases from J, with 9 bases between. CDR3 DNA: TGTGCCAGCAGCTTGGTGGGGCAGGACTATGGCTACACCTTC. It yields the protein CASSLVGQDYGYTF.

This chain connects TRBV19 to TRBJ2-1; unclear D gene. The germline CDR1 and CDR2 sequences are LNHDA and SQIVND (reference sequence). V lost 3 bases and J 0 bases, leaving 9 bases between the germline ends. This CDR3 is built from 15 residues. In DNA form, the CDR3 reads TGTGCCAGTAGTATGAGGCGCGACTCCTACAATGAGCAGTTCTTC. Its protein is CASSMRRDSYNEQFF.

This sequence joins TRBV2 and TRBJ1-5; 7 nucleotides align to TRBD1. CDR1 and CDR2 from the germline V gene are SNHLY and FYNNEI. The length of the CDR3 is 16 residues. The ends lost 6 bases at V and 1 base at J; junction bases unmatched: 9. CDR3 in DNA: TGTGCCAGCAGGGCAGGAGGGGGCGCGAGCAATCAGCCCCAGCATTTT. It yields the protein CASRAGGGASNQPQHF.